This is a list of T cell receptor beta chains from one sample in a study of cytomegalovirus exposure and HLA in healthy donors. Clones were read by immunoSEQ multiplex PCR, and TCRdb kept only the in-frame ones, dropping some. The table lists some 39,000 clones. Sequencing was carried out using PBMCs. The receptors stem from a male donor in good health and CMV-seronegative. Each CDR3 is given with its conserved first and last residue. Fields, in order: J gene, V gene, D gene, CDR3 protein, CDR3 DNA. The D gene is left open where the match is weak.

>TRBJ1-5|TRBV28|NA
CASSQRQVSNQPQHF
TGTGCCAGCAGTCAGAGACAGGTGAGCAATCAGCCCCAGCATTTT
>TRBJ1-2|TRBV5-1|NA
CASRTATGYGYTF
TGCGCCAGCCGAACAGCAACCGGCTATGGCTACACCTTC
>TRBJ1-1|TRBV19|NA
CASSEGRGGVTEAFF
TGTGCCAGTAGTGAAGGGAGGGGGGGCGTCACTGAAGCTTTCTTT
>TRBJ2-1|TRBV19|NA
CASSVTHPIEQFF
TGTGCCAGTAGTGTGACTCACCCTATTGAGCAGTTCTTC
>TRBJ2-1|TRBV19|TRBD1
CASSIALGQGEQFF
TGTGCCAGTAGTATAGCCCTCGGACAGGGCGAGCAGTTCTTC
>TRBJ2-7|TRBV11-2|TRBD1
CASSLVAGTGSYEQYF
TGTGCCAGCAGCTTAGTCGCCGGGACAGGGTCCTACGAGCAGTACTTC
>TRBJ1-6|TRBV6-7|NA
CASSSDPSRGSPLHF
TGTGCCAGCAGCTCAGACCCCTCGCGAGGATCACCCCTCCACTTT
>TRBJ1-1|TRBV19|TRBD1
CASSRYPGTGGRRDTEAFF
TGTGCCAGTAGTAGATACCCCGGGACAGGGGGCAGGAGGGACACTGAAGCTTTCTTT
>TRBJ2-7|TRBV5-1|NA
CASSTDFDSYEQYF
TGCGCCAGCAGCACCGACTTCGACAGCTACGAGCAGTACTTC
>TRBJ2-5|TRBV4-2|NA
CASSHRSELSQETQYF
TGTGCCAGCAGCCATCGTAGCGAACTATCCCAAGAGACCCAGTACTTC
>TRBJ2-4|TRBV13|NA
CASSVGLTAALSLAKNIQYF
TGTGCCAGCAGCGTAGGACTCACAGCGGCTCTTTCACTAGCCAAAAACATTCAGTACTTC
>TRBJ1-5|TRBV9|NA
CASSVGVGGRGQPQHF
TGTGCCAGCAGCGTAGGAGTGGGAGGGCGAGGGCAGCCCCAGCATTTT
>TRBJ1-6|TRBV6-4|NA
CASSRQALGSYNSPLHF
TGTGCCAGCAGTCGACAGGCCCTGGGGTCCTATAATTCACCCCTCCACTTT
>TRBJ1-3|TRBV5-5|TRBD1
CASSFSGTGIFSGNTIYF
TGTGCCAGCAGCTTTAGTGGGACAGGCATTTTCTCTGGAAACACCATATATTTT
>TRBJ2-1|TRBV5-5|NA
CASSLGGYNEQFF
TGTGCCAGCAGCTTGGGAGGTTACAATGAGCAGTTCTTC
>TRBJ2-7|TRBV11-2|TRBD1
CASSSPDRDYEQYF
TGTGCCAGCAGCTCACCGGACAGGGACTACGAGCAGTACTTC
>TRBJ1-2|TRBV5-8|NA
CASSLTRVNGGYTF
TGTGCCAGCAGCCTTACTCGGGTTAACGGGGGCTACACCTTC
>TRBJ2-1|TRBV29-1|NA
CSVLTGKVEQFF
TGCAGCGTACTAACGGGGAAGGTTGAGCAGTTCTTC
>TRBJ1-6|TRBV2|NA
CASSDRDNSPLHF
TGTGCCAGCAGCGACAGAGATAATTCACCCCTCCACTTT
>TRBJ1-3|TRBV6-5|NA
CASSYSGAPGNTIYF
TGTGCCAGCAGTTACTCGGGGGCGCCTGGAAACACCATATATTTT
>TRBJ1-4|TRBV5-1|NA
CASSSSQGGSNEKLFF
TGCGCCAGCAGCTCCTCACAGGGTGGATCTAATGAAAAACTGTTTTTT
>TRBJ2-7|TRBV11-2|NA
CASSLGTPSYEQYF
TGTGCCAGCAGCTTGGGGACACCCTCCTACGAGCAGTACTTC
>TRBJ1-6|TRBV27|TRBD1
CASTSTRPGGEPLHF
TGTGCCAGCACCTCTACCCGGCCAGGGGGTGAACCCCTCCACTTT
>TRBJ2-1|TRBV4-1|TRBD2
CASSHRGLAGSSDNEQFF
TGCGCCAGCAGCCACCGGGGACTAGCGGGGAGCTCCGACAATGAGCAGTTCTTC
>TRBJ2-1|TRBV7-8|TRBD2
CASSLTGGGYNEQFF
TGTGCCAGCAGCTTGACCGGGGGGGGCTACAATGAGCAGTTCTTC
>TRBJ2-1|TRBV28|NA
CASSRLSNEQFF
TGTGCCAGCAGTCGACTCTCTAATGAGCAGTTCTTC
>TRBJ1-5|TRBV15|TRBD1
CATSRDRGRGQPQHF
TGTGCCACCAGCCGGGACAGGGGGCGCGGTCAGCCCCAGCATTTT
>TRBJ2-1|TRBV5-1|TRBD2
CASSLGAGGYNEQFF
TGCGCCAGCAGCTTGGGAGCGGGGGGCTACAATGAGCAGTTCTTC
>TRBJ2-5|TRBV19|TRBD2
CASSSGTSGTLETQYF
TGTGCCAGTAGTTCCGGGACTAGCGGGACCCTAGAGACCCAGTACTTC
>TRBJ1-2|TRBV5-6|NA
CASSLGGGYGYTF
TGTGCCAGCAGCTTGGGCGGCGGCTATGGCTACACCTTC
>TRBJ1-5|TRBV27|NA
CASSPTGGAQHF
TGTGCCAGCAGCCCCACCGGGGGGGCCCAGCATTTT
>TRBJ1-1|TRBV4-1|NA
CASSYGHNTEAFF
TGCGCCAGCAGCTATGGACACAACACTGAAGCTTTCTTT
>TRBJ1-2|TRBV28|NA
CASKLGGAGYTF
TGTGCCAGCAAATTAGGGGGAGCCGGCTACACCTTC
>TRBJ1-2|TRBV6-5|NA
CASSSAGAHGAGYTF
TGTGCCAGCAGTTCCGCAGGGGCACATGGGGCTGGCTACACCTTC
>TRBJ1-1|TRBV5-1|TRBD1
CASSRQGADTEAFF
TGCGCCAGCAGCCGTCAGGGGGCGGACACTGAAGCTTTCTTT
>TRBJ1-5|TRBV6-5|NA
CASSYGGGGSNQPQHF
TGTGCCAGCAGTTACGGTGGGGGGGGGAGCAATCAGCCCCAGCATTTT
>TRBJ1-4|TRBV21-1|NA
CASSTRGGRNEKLFF
TGTGCCAGCAGCACAAGGGGGGGGCGAAATGAAAAACTGTTTTTT
>TRBJ2-7|TRBV4-2|TRBD2
CASSSSSGGAYEQYF
TGTGCCAGCAGCTCCAGTAGCGGGGGGGCCTACGAGCAGTACTTC
>TRBJ1-5|TRBV21-1|NA
CASSKPRDRGGGNQPQHF
TGTGCCAGCAGCAAACCACGGGACAGGGGTGGTGGCAATCAGCCCCAGCATTTT
>TRBJ1-3|TRBV6-1|NA
CASSEERTAGGNTIYF
TGTGCCAGCAGTGAAGAAAGGACAGCGGGGGGAAACACCATATATTTT
>TRBJ1-4|TRBV6-1|NA
CASSEVQYNEKLFF
TGTGCCAGCAGTGAAGTGCAGTATAATGAAAAACTGTTTTTT
>TRBJ2-7|TRBV2|NA
CASGASEDYQQYF
TGTGCCAGCGGGGCTTCAGAGGACTACCAGCAGTACTTC
>TRBJ1-5|TRBV18|NA
CASSPDGGQPQHF
TGTGCCAGCTCACCTGACGGGGGACAGCCCCAGCATTTT
>TRBJ2-5|TRBV30|TRBD1
CAWSDAGGSQYF
TGTGCCTGGAGTGACGCAGGGGGCTCCCAGTACTTC
>TRBJ2-5|TRBV14|TRBD2
CASSQDKGTSPRPTETQYF
TGTGCCAGCAGCCAAGATAAGGGGACTAGCCCAAGACCTACAGAGACCCAGTACTTC
>TRBJ1-1|TRBV5-1|TRBD1
CASNLGQGGTEAFF
TGCGCCAGCAACTTGGGACAGGGTGGCACTGAAGCTTTCTTT
>TRBJ1-1|TRBV6-5|NA
CAGSPMNTEAFF
TGTGCCGGCAGCCCTATGAACACTGAAGCTTTCTTT
>TRBJ2-5|TRBV11-2|NA
CASSLAPGLETQYF
TGTGCCAGCAGCTTAGCCCCGGGTTTGGAGACCCAGTACTTC
>TRBJ2-6|TRBV7-3|TRBD1
CASSRTGGSGANVLTF
TGTGCCAGCAGCCGTACAGGGGGCTCTGGGGCCAACGTCCTGACTTTC
>TRBJ1-1|TRBV4-1|TRBD1
CASRINRGTNTEAFF
TGCGCCAGCAGAATAAACAGGGGAACGAACACTGAAGCTTTCTTT
>TRBJ2-1|TRBV19|TRBD1
CASSIRTGEDGEQFF
TGTGCCAGTAGTATTAGGACAGGGGAGGATGGTGAGCAGTTCTTC
>TRBJ2-7|TRBV9|TRBD2
CASSVGGTSNDEQYF
TGTGCCAGCAGCGTAGGCGGGACTAGTAACGACGAGCAGTACTTC
>TRBJ1-2|TRBV6-1|NA
CASSEAQVNGYTF
TGTGCCAGCAGTGAAGCGCAGGTGAATGGCTACACCTTC
>TRBJ2-5|TRBV6-1|NA
CASSEDGNRLETQYF
TGTGCCAGCAGTGAAGACGGGAACAGATTAGAGACCCAGTACTTC